Listed below are T cell receptor beta chains from one sample, sequenced in a study of blood T cell repertoires in COVID-19. Data came from immunoSEQ multiplex PCR; TCRdb stores just in-frame clones and leaves some out. The table lists 170,000 or so clones, roughly 83% of them singletons. Sequencing was done on a sample of peripheral blood. The receptors here all came from a woman aged 40 to 50 with COVID-19, enrolled during active disease. The CDR3 runs from the conserved cysteine through the conserved F or W. The D gene is left open where the match is weak. Size is omitted from some rows. Given values are once, few, many or a class for expanded clones.

>TRBJ2-4|TRBD1|TRBV19|-
CASRAGGELSKNIQYF
TGTGCCAGTCGGGCAGGGGGCGAACTCTCCAAAAACATTCAGTACTTC
>TRBJ1-6|TRBD1|TRBV7-9|-
CASSSQGGPTPLHF
TGTGCCAGCAGCTCCCAGGGGGGTCCCACACCCCTCCACTTT
>TRBJ2-5|-|TRBV19|-
CASSSTGETQYF
TGTGCCAGTAGTTCCACAGGGGAGACCCAGTACTTC
>TRBJ2-7|-|TRBV27|-
CASSLSDTYEQYF
TGTGCCAGCAGCCTCAGCGATACCTACGAGCAGTACTTC
>TRBJ1-5|-|TRBV27|-
CASSNLWDNNQPQHF
TGTGCCAGCAGTAATTTATGGGACAACAATCAGCCCCAGCATTTT
>TRBJ2-2|TRBD2|TRBV28|-
CASSGLAGRAGELFF
TGTGCCAGCAGCGGACTAGCGGGAAGGGCCGGGGAGCTGTTTTTT
>TRBJ2-5|-|TRBV2|-
CASSGGLPVIGTQYF
TGTGCCAGCAGCGGCGGACTCCCCGTAATTGGGACCCAGTACTTC
>TRBJ1-1|TRBD1|TRBV19|-
CASGDSGYTEAFF
TGTGCCAGCGGGGACAGCGGGTACACTGAAGCTTTCTTT
>TRBJ2-7|TRBD1|TRBV5-4|-
CASSLGTTRGREQYF
TGTGCCAGCAGCCTCGGGACAACGAGGGGGCGCGAGCAGTACTTC
>TRBJ2-2|TRBD1|TRBV15|-
CATSLPPSNRGRIGELFF
TGTGCCACCAGCTTACCCCCGTCGAACAGGGGGCGAATTGGGGAGCTGTTTTTT
>TRBJ2-3|TRBD1|TRBV27|-
CASSPYRQGRVDTQYF
TGTGCCAGCAGTCCATACCGACAGGGACGGGTAGATACGCAGTATTTT
>TRBJ1-2|TRBD1|TRBV28|few
CASSLYTPGGLGGYTF
TGTGCCAGCAGTTTATATACCCCAGGGGGGTTAGGGGGCTACACCTTC
>TRBJ2-2|TRBD2|TRBV24-1|-
CATSSLIGGADGELFF
TGTGCCACCAGTTCCCTCATCGGGGGGGCCGACGGGGAGCTGTTTTTT
>TRBJ1-5|-|TRBV12-5|-
CAAGRKQPQHF
TGTGCTGCAGGTCGTAAACAGCCCCAGCATTTT
>TRBJ1-6|-|TRBV11-2|few
CASSFGFRGNSPLHF
TGTGCCAGCAGCTTTGGGTTCAGGGGTAATTCACCCCTCCACTTT
>TRBJ2-7|TRBD2|TRBV11-3|-
CASSSSGRGRYEQYF
TGTGCCAGCAGCTCTAGCGGGCGAGGGAGGTACGAGCAGTACTTC
>TRBJ2-1|-|TRBV24-1|-
CATGGLNNEQFF
TGTGCCACCGGCGGGCTTAATAATGAGCAGTTCTTC
>TRBJ1-5|TRBD1|TRBV19|-
CASSIIGGQDSNQPQHF
TGTGCCAGTAGTATCATAGGGGGACAGGATAGCAATCAGCCCCAGCATTTT
>TRBJ2-1|TRBD1|TRBV2|-
CASSVGTGSSYNEQFF
TGTGCCAGCAGTGTCGGGACAGGGAGCTCCTACAATGAGCAGTTCTTC
>TRBJ2-7|TRBD2|TRBV3-1/TRBV3-2|-
CASSQSGTSYEQYF
TGTGCCAGCAGCCAGAGCGGGACCTCCTACGAGCAGTACTTC
>TRBJ1-2|TRBD1|TRBV7-2|-
CASSRTGPNYGYTF
TGTGCCAGCAGCCGGACAGGTCCAAACTATGGCTACACCTTC
>TRBJ1-2|TRBD1|TRBV6-1|-
CASSELTGQGNGYTF
TGTGCCAGCAGTGAATTAACGGGACAGGGGAATGGCTACACCTTC
>TRBJ1-1|-|TRBV5-1|-
CASSRRGTEAFF
TGCGCCAGCAGCCGTCGAGGCACTGAAGCTTTCTTT
>TRBJ1-2|-|TRBV6-1|-
CASSEKGTLANYGYTF
TGTGCCAGCAGTGAAAAGGGGACACTCGCTAACTATGGCTACACCTTC
>TRBJ2-2|-|TRBV7-3|-
CASSSLLAGTGELFF
TGTGCCAGCAGCTCTCTTCTCGCCGGGACCGGGGAGCTGTTTTTT
>TRBJ1-4|-|TRBV3-1/TRBV3-2|-
CASSQGGQEKLFF
TGTGCCAGCAGCCAAGGGGGCCAGGAAAAACTGTTTTTT
>TRBJ1-1|-|TRBV6-6|few
CASSPRGGGTEAFF
TGTGCCAGCAGCCCGAGGGGGGGAGGGACTGAAGCTTTCTTT
>TRBJ2-3|TRBD1|TRBV28|-
CASSYRGLSTDTQYF
TGTGCCAGCAGTTACAGGGGATTGAGCACAGATACGCAGTATTTT
>TRBJ2-1|-|TRBV5-1|-
CASAGASYNEQFF
TGCGCCAGCGCGGGGGCCTCCTACAATGAGCAGTTCTTC
>TRBJ1-1|-|TRBV5-4|-
CASSPGETEAFF
TGTGCCAGCAGCCCAGGGGAGACTGAAGCTTTCTTT
>TRBJ1-2|-|TRBV4-1|-
CASSQDLSGDWRYTF
TGCGCCAGCAGCCAAGATCTTAGCGGGGACTGGCGCTACACCTTC
>TRBJ1-2|-|TRBV3-1/TRBV3-2|-
CASRSTANYGYTF
TGTGCCAGCAGATCGACAGCTAACTATGGCTACACCTTC
>TRBJ1-2|-|TRBV7-9|-
CASSSASGSGGYTF
TGTGCCAGCAGCTCCGCGTCAGGAAGTGGTGGCTACACCTTC
>TRBJ2-1|TRBD2|TRBV11-1|-
CASSFKAGGPYEQFF
TGTGCCAGCAGCTTTAAGGCGGGAGGGCCCTATGAGCAGTTCTTC
>TRBJ2-5|TRBD1|TRBV5-8|-
CASGSGQGAVETQYF
TGTGCCAGCGGATCCGGACAGGGGGCGGTGGAGACCCAGTACTTC
>TRBJ1-1|-|TRBV9|-
CASSHKLGGEAFF
TGTGCCAGCAGCCATAAACTGGGAGGTGAAGCTTTCTTT
>TRBJ1-1|TRBD1|TRBV6-1|-
CASSDAPGQLMYTEAFF
TGTGCCAGCAGTGATGCCCCGGGACAGTTGATGTACACTGAAGCTTTCTTT
>TRBJ2-7|TRBD2|TRBV5-8|-
CASRSSSLAGGAEQYF
TGTGCCAGCAGGTCCTCCTCTCTAGCGGGTGGCGCCGAGCAGTACTTC
>TRBJ2-3|-|TRBV6-4|-
CASGGRSTDTQYF
TGTGCCAGCGGGGGGAGGAGCACAGATACGCAGTATTTT
>TRBJ1-2|-|TRBV19|many
CASSIDNTGYGSVLGYTF
TGTGCCAGTAGTATAGATAATACAGGGTACGGTTCTGTTCTGGGCTACACCTTC